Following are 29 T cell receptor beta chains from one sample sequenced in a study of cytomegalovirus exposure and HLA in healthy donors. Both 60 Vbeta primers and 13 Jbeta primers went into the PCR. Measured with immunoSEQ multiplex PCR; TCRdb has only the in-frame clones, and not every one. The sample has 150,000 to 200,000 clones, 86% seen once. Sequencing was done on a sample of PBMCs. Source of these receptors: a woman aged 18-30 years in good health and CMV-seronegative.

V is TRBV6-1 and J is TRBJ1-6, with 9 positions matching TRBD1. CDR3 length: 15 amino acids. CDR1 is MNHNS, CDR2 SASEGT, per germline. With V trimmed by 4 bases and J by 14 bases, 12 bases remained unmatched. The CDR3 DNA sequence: TGTGCCAGCAGTGCGGGACAGGGTACTGCTGCGTCCCTCCACTTT. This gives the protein CASSAGQGTAASLHF.

The CDR3 sequence: CASSQDLGKGYTF. Written as DNA, the CDR3 is TGTGCCAGCAGCCAAGATCTCGGTAAGGGCTACACCTTC. The chain couples TRBV4-2 to TRBJ1-2; D is uncertain. V dropped 0 bases and J dropped 8 bases, with 10 bases sitting between them. The CDR3 is 13 amino acids. The germline V gene has CDR1 LGHNA and CDR2 YNFKEQ.

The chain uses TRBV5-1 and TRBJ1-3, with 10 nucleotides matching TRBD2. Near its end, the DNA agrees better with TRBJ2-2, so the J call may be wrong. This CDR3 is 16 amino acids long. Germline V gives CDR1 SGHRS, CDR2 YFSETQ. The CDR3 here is CASSLLAGDGTGELFF. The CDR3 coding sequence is TGCGCCAGCAGCTTGCTAGCGGGAGACGGGACCGGGGAGCTGTTTTTT.

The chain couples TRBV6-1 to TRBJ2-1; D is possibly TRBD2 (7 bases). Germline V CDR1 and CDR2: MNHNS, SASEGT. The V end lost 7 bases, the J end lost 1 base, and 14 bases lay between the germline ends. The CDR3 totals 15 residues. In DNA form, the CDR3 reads TGTGCCAGCAAGGGGGAGGGTAGATCCTACAATGAGCAGTTCTTC. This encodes CASKGEGRSYNEQFF.

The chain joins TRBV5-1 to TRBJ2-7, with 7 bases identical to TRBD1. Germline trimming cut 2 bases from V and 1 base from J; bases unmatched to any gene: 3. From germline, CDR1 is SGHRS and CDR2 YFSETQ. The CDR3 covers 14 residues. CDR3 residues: CASSLTGDSYEQYF. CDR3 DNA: TGCGCCAGCAGCTTAACAGGGGATTCCTACGAGCAGTACTTC.

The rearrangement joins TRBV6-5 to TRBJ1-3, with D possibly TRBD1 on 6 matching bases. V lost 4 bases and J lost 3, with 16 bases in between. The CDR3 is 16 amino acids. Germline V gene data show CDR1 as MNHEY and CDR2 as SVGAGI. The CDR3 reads CASSFLSGEHGNTIYF. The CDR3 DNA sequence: TGTGCCAGCAGTTTCCTCTCAGGGGAACATGGAAACACCATATATTTT.

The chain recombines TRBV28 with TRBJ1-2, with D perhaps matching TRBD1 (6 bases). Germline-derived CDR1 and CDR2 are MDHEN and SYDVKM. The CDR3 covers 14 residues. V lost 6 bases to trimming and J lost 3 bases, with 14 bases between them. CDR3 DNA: TGTGCCAGCAGGTTTCGACAGGACTACTATGGCTACACCTTC. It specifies CASRFRQDYYGYTF.

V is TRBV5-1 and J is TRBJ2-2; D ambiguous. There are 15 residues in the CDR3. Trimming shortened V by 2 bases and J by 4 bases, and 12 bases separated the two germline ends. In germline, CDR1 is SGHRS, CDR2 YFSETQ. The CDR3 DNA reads TGCGCCAGCAGCTTTTCAGACTTTAGCACCGGGGAGCTGTTTTTT. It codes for CASSFSDFSTGELFF.

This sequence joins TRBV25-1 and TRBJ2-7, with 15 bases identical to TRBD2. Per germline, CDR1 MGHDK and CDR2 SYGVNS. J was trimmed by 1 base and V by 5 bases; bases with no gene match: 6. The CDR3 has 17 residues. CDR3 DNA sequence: TGTGCCAGCAGTACCGGGACTAGCGGGGGGAAATCCTACGAGCAGTACTTC. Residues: CASSTGTSGGKSYEQYF.

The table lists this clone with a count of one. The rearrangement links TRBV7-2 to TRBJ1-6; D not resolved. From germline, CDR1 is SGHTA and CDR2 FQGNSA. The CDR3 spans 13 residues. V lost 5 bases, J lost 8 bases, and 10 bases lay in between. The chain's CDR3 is CASSLNNHSPLHF. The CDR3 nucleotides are TGTGCCAGCAGCCTAAATAACCATTCACCCCTCCACTTT.

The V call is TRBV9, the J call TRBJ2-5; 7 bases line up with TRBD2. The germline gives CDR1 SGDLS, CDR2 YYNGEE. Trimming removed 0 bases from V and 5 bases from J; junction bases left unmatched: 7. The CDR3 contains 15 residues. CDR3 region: CASSVGLAFVETQYF. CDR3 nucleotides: TGTGCCAGCAGCGTAGGACTAGCATTTGTGGAGACCCAGTACTTC.

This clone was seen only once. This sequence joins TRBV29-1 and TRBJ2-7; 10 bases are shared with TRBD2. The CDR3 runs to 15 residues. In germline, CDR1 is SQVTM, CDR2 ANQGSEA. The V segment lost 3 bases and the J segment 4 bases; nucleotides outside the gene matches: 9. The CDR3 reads CSVEWKTSGNYEQYF. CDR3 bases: TGCAGCGTTGAGTGGAAAACTAGCGGGAATTACGAGCAGTACTTC.

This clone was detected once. The CDR3 loop reads CASSFLAGDRVNEQFF. The CDR3, as DNA: TGTGCCAGCAGTTTTTTAGCGGGCGACCGGGTCAATGAGCAGTTCTTC. V usage is TRBV27 and J usage is TRBJ2-1, with 7 bases lining up with TRBD2. With V trimmed by 3 bases and J by 6 bases, 11 bases remained unmatched. Looked up from germline, CDR1 is MNHEY and CDR2 is SMNVEV (reference sequence). CDR3 size: 16 residues.

This CDR3 reads CASKGMNTEAFF. The CDR3 coding sequence is TGTGCCAGCAAGGGGATGAACACTGAAGCTTTCTTT. This chain joins TRBV27 and TRBJ1-1; tentatively, D is TRBD1 (5 bases). V lost 7 bases to trimming and J lost 0 bases, with 6 bases between them. Germline CDR1 is MNHEY and CDR2 is SMNVEV (reference sequence). The CDR3 sequence is 12 residues long.

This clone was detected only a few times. The DNA for the CDR3 is TGTGCCAGCAGTTTGTTTGCAGGGGAATCAAATGAAAAACTGTTTTTT. This codes for CASSLFAGESNEKLFF. The gene calls are TRBV28 and TRBJ1-4, with D maybe TRBD1 (6 bases). Germline V gene lookup returns CDR1 MDHEN and CDR2 SYDVKM. The length of the CDR3 is 16 residues. The V end lost 3 bases, the J end lost 5 bases, and 16 bases lay between the germline ends.

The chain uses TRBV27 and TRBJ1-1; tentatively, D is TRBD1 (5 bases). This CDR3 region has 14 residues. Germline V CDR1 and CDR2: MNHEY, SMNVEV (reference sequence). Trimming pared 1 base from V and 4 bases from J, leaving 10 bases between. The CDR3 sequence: CASSLWGGVTEAFF. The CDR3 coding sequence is TGTGCCAGCAGTTTATGGGGGGGGGTCACTGAAGCTTTCTTT.

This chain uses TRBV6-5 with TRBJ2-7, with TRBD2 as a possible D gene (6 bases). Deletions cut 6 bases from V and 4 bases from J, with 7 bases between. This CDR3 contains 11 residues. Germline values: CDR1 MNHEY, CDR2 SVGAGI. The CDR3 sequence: CASSRGYEQYF. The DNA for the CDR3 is TGTGCCAGCAGCCGGGGGTACGAGCAGTACTTC.

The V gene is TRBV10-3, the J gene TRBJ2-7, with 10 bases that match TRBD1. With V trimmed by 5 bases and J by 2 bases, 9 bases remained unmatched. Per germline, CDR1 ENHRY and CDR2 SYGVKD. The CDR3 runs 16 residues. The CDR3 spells CAISTHGQGGTYEQYF. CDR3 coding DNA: TGTGCCATCAGTACCCACGGACAGGGGGGGACCTACGAGCAGTACTTC.

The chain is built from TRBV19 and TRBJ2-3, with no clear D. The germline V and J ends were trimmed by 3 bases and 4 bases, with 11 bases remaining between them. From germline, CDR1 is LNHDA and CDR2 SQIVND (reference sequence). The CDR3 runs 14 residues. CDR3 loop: CASSITNPSDTQYF. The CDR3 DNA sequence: TGTGCCAGTAGTATTACTAACCCATCAGATACGCAGTATTTT. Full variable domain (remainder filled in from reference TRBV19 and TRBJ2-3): DGGITQSPKYLFRKEGQNVTLSCEQNLNHDAMYWYRQDPGQGLRLIYYSQIVNDFQKGDIAEGYSVSREKKESFPLTVTSAQKNPTAFYLCASSITNPSDTQYFGPGTRLTVL.

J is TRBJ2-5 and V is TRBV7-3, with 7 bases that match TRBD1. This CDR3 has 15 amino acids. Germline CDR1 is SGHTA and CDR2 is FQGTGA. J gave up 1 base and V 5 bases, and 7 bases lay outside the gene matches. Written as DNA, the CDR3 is TGTGCCAGCAGCCCGAATCCAGGGGGCCAAGAGACCCAGTACTTC. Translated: CASSPNPGGQETQYF.

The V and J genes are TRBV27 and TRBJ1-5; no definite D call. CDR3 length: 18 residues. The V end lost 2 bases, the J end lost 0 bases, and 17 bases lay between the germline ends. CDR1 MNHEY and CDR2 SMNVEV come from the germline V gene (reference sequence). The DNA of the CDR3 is TGTGCCAGCAGTTTAAGAGGGTCAGGAGAGTATAGCAATCAGCCCCAGCATTTT. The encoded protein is CASSLRGSGEYSNQPQHF.

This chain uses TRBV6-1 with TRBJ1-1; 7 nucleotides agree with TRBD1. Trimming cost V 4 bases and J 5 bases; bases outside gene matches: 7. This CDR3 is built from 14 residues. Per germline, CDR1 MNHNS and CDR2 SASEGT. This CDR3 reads CASSGGGPVTEAFF. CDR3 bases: TGTGCCAGCAGTGGAGGGGGCCCAGTGACTGAAGCTTTCTTT.

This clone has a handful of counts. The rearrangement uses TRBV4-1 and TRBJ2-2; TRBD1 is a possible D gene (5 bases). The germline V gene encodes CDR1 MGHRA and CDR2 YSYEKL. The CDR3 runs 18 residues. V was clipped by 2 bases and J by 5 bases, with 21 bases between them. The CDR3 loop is CASSQPLRTGQKTGELFF. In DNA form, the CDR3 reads TGCGCCAGCAGCCAACCTCTCCGAACAGGCCAGAAGACCGGGGAGCTGTTTTTT.

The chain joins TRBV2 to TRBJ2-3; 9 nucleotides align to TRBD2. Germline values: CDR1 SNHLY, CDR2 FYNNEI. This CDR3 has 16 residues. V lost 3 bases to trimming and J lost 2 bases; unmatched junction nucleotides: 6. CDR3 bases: TGTGCCAGCAGTGATGGTGCTAGCGGGATCACAGATACGCAGTATTTT. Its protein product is CASSDGASGITDTQYF. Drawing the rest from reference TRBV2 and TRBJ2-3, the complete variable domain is EPEVTQTPSHQVTQMGQEVILRCVPISNHLYFYWYRQILGQKVEFLVSFYNNEISEKSEIFDDQFSVERPDGSNFTLKIRSTKLEDSAMYFCASSDGASGITDTQYFGPGTRLTVL.

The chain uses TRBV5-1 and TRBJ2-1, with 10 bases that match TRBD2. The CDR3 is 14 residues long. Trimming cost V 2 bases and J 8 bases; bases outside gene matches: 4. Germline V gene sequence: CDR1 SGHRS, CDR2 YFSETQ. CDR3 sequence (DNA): TGCGCCAGCAGCTTAGGGACTAGCGTCGATGAGCAGTTCTTC. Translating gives CASSLGTSVDEQFF.

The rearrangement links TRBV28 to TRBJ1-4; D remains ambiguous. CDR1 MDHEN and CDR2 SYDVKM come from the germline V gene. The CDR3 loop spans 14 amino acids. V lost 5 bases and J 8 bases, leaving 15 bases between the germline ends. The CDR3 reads CASSAGPRGEKLFF. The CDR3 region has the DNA TGTGCCAGCAGTGCGGGCCCTAGAGGGGAAAAACTGTTTTTT.

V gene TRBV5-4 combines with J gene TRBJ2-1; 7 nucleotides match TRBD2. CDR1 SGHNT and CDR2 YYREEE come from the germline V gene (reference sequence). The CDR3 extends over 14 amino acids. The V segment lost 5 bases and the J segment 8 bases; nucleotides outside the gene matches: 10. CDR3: CASSGPAGKDEQFF. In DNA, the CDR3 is TGTGCCAGCAGTGGCCCAGCGGGGAAGGATGAGCAGTTCTTC.

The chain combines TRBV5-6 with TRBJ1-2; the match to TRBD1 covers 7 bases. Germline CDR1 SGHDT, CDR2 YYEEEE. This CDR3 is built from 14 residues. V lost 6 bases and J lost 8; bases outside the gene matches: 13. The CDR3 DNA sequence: TGTGCCAGCATCGGGACAGTTTTCGGTGAAGGCTACACCTTC. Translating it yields CASIGTVFGEGYTF.

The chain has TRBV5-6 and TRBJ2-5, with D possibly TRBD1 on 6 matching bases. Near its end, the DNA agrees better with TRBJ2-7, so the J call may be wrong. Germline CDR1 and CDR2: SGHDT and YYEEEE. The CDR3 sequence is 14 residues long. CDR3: CASSVGASHYEQYF. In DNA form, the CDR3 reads TGTGCCAGCAGTGTGGGGGCATCCCACTACGAGCAGTACTTC.